The 3 T cell receptor beta chains below were found in one sample sequenced in a study of CXCR3-negative and CXCR3-positive naive CD8 T cells. No cognate antigen is known for these TCRs. Libraries were UMI-labeled 5' RACE TRB cDNA. TCRdb re-called the 5' RACE reads and shows each CDR3 protein once, DNA omitted. The sample totals under 150,000 distinct CDR3 sequences. Study-level findings and limits: Hydrophobicity was higher for TRB CDR3s found in CXCR3-positive naive cells than in CXCR3-negative naive cells.

Sequencing was performed on naive CXCR3+ CD8+ T cells from blood. Subset noted: CD45RO-CCR7+CD27+CD95- naive CD8+ T cells expressing CXCR3 (TNR3+). All receptors come from a human donor in good health. Some clones in this sample may be carry-over from other donors' samples.

The J gene is TRBJ1-5, the V gene TRBV6-1. Germline CDR1 MNHNS, CDR2 SASEGT. This CDR3 contains 14 residues. This CDR3 reads CASRAPGGYQPQHF.

V and J are TRBV2 and TRBJ2-1; TCRdb's D call, TRBD1, is unchecked because there is no DNA. The CDR3 is made up of 20 amino acids. Germline-derived CDR1 and CDR2 are SNHLY and FYNNEI. The CDR3 loop is CASRSGIARDQYSSYNEQFF. Using reference TRBV2 and TRBJ2-1 for the parts outside the CDR3, the full variable domain is EPEVTQTPSHQVTQMGQEVILRCVPISNHLYFYWYRQILGQKVEFLVSFYNNEISEKSEIFDDQFSVERPDGSNFTLKIRSTKLEDSAMYFCASRSGIARDQYSSYNEQFFGPGTRLTVL.

This chain joins TRBV6-5 and TRBJ2-1; the TRBD2 assignment by TCRdb is unverifiable without DNA. Germline loops: CDR1 MNHEY, CDR2 SVGAGI. CDR3 length: 19 amino acids. CDR3 region: CASSYFDPASGLAYNEQFF.